This entry features one TCR beta chain sequence. Its antigen is currently not known. One base away there is no much larger clone; base qualities are not given. In the prospective study, participants were roughly 18 to 90 years old, resided in about two dozen geographic areas of the United States, and were enrolled through a virtual design. In the prospective study, participants were assigned to cohorts based on the clinical history participants reported in a screening survey and a study questionnaire. In the prospective study, mobile phlebotomists collected whole blood, serum and a nasopharyngeal or oropharyngeal swab from each participant. Prospective study participants could optionally give additional blood draws and questionnaires over an approximately two-month period. Before DNA extraction, prospective study blood samples were shipped either frozen or at room temperature. This sample is part of a study of blood T cell repertoires in COVID-19 (dated by TCRdb to 2018 to 2021). With respect to the entire study: The collaborator samples originated in the United States, Italy and Spain and spanned the acute and convalescent phases of COVID-19. The material from the prospective study consisted of cDNA or gDNA derived from T cells, B-cell-depleted T cells, or PBMCs. Deeply sampled blood TCRbeta repertoires from subjects exposed to, actively infected with, or recovered from COVID-19 were included in the dataset. A freely available public database, intended as a resource for researchers studying the immune response to SARS-CoV-2, is where the repertoires were released. The samples were drawn from the first 160 participants of the ongoing ImmuneRACE study and from some 1,300 subjects provided by 6 global collaborators. Nearly every sample came with metadata listing a de-identified subject ID, COVID-19 status, age in years and sex. Where HLA class I and class II types were available, the types were taken from metadata supplied by the sample provider, not from assay-based typing.

Results the study describes overall, beyond this receptor: The amount of clinical and demographic metadata varied by source and participant and was provided uncurated.

TCRbeta CDR3 regions were amplified from genomic DNA by means of the immunoSEQ Assay, a bias-controlled multiplex PCR. The study's processing was this. Within the assay, amplification of reference gene primers was used to estimate how many nucleated cells each sample contained. Sequence reads were collapsed and filtered to measure the absolute abundance of every unique TCRbeta CDR3 rearrangement. For each sample, productive Simpson clonality was calculated as the square root of Simpson's diversity index across productive rearrangements. TCRdb stores this immuneACCESS table with in-frame sequences only. Part of the clones is absent; in the studies checked, under half of the shortfall reflects unresolved V genes, and no reason is known for the rest. That table gives V, J and clone size, and the DNA gave D and trimming. Here the sample has under 250,000 clones; 85% occur a single time. The ten top clones hold approximately 9% of the sample.

Based on the germline V gene, the CDR1 and CDR2 sequences are MDHEN and SYDVKM. Including the terminal cysteine and phenylalanine, the CDR3 comprises 14 residues. The only DNA kept is the CDR3, 42 bases in frame from the first base. After removal of 5 bases from V and 7 bases from J, the junction retains 6 bases not matched to a gene. Recombination joined TRBV28 with TRBJ1-5; 9 junctional bases match TRBD1. The clonotype comes from a woman aged 50 to 60 with acute COVID-19. The sample consisted of PBMCs or T cells enriched from blood (not recorded which). The CDR3 sequence is CASSRTGGGQPQHF. The DNA sequence is TGTGCCAGCAGTCGCACAGGGGGCGGCCAGCCCCAGCATTTT.